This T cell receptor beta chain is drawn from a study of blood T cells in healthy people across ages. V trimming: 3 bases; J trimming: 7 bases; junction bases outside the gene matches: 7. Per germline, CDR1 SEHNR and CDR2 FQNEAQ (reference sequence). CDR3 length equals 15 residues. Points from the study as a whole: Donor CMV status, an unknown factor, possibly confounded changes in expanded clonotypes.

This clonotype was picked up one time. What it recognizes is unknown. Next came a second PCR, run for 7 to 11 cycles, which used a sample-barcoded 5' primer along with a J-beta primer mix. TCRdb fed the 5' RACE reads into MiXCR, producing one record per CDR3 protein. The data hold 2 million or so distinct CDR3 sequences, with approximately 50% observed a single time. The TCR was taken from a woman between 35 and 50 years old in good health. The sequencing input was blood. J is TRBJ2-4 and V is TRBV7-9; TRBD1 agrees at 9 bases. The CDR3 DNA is TGTGCCAGCAGCTTTAAATCACAGGGGGCGAACATTCAGTACTTC. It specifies CASSFKSQGANIQYF. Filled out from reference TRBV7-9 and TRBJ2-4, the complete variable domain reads DTGVSQNPRHKITKRGQNVTFRCDPISEHNRLYWYRQTLGQGPEFLTYFQNEAQLEKSRLLSDRFSAERPKGSFSTLEIQRTEQGDSAMYLCASSFKSQGANIQYFGAGTRLSVL.